The clone carrying this TCR beta chain was detected only a few times. Each CDR3 protein is one row after TCRdb ran MiXCR on the 5' RACE reads. The sample shows hundreds of thousands of distinct CDR3 sequences, around 13% of them seen only once. This specimen belongs to a study of T cells after yellow fever vaccination. V dropped 5 bases and J dropped 0 bases, with 16 bases sitting between them. Germline V lookup: CDR1 MNHEY, CDR2 SVGEGT. The CDR3 has 16 amino acids. The receptor comes from a man aged 18 to 29 who received the YFV17D yellow fever vaccine. The chain recombines TRBV6-2 or TRBV6-3 with TRBJ1-1; perhaps TRBD1 as D (6 bases). The material sequenced was CD4+ T cells sorted from PBMCs, taken 15 days after the yellow fever booster vaccination. The CDR3: CASSDPSTGLNTEAFF. In DNA, the CDR3 is TGTGCCAGCAGTGACCCCTCCACAGGGTTGAACACTGAAGCTTTCTTT.